The 10 T cell receptor beta chains below all came from one sample that was sequenced in a study of blood T cell repertoires in COVID-19. Libraries were prepared by immunoSEQ multiplex PCR; TCRdb keeps only in-frame clonotypes and omits some of them. The data show around 150,000 clones, with roughly 91% seen just once and roughly 4.5% held by the top ten. Sequenced sample: peripheral blood. These receptors were taken from a woman between 45 and 65 years old with acute or convalescent COVID-19.

The gene calls are TRBV3-1 (or the pseudogene TRBV3-2) and TRBJ1-2; D is unclear. V dropped 0 bases and J dropped 8 bases, with 10 bases sitting between them. Germline lookup yields CDR1 LGHDT and CDR2 YNNKEL (reference sequence). There are 13 residues in the CDR3. CDR3 sequence: CASSQDVYSGYTF. The CDR3 nucleotides read TGTGCCAGCAGCCAAGATGTATACAGCGGCTACACCTTC.

The chain employs TRBV4-2 and TRBJ2-3; 7 bases fit TRBD2. Germline assignment: CDR1 LGHNA and CDR2 YNFKEQ. Trimming cost V 7 bases and J 4 bases; bases outside gene matches: 14. This CDR3 is 16 amino acids long. The CDR3 nucleotides are TGTGCCAGCACCCCCGGGCGGGGGAGAGAGTCAGATACGCAGTATTTT. It yields the protein CASTPGRGRESDTQYF.

The rearrangement joins TRBV27 to TRBJ1-2; D gene ambiguous. The V and J ends lost 3 bases and 3 bases respectively, with 8 bases between them. CDR1 is MNHEY, CDR2 SMNVEV, per germline (reference sequence). This CDR3 region has 13 residues. The CDR3 sequence: CASSFGVDYGYTF. The CDR3 DNA follows: TGTGCCAGCAGTTTTGGTGTAGACTATGGCTACACCTTC.

V and J are TRBV2 and TRBJ2-7, with TRBD2 identical over 9 bases. From germline, CDR1 is SNHLY and CDR2 FYNNEI. This CDR3 has 15 amino acids. The V gene end was trimmed by 1 base and the J gene end by 5 bases; junction bases not matched to a gene: 6. For the CDR3, the DNA is TGTGCCAGCAGTGAAGGGCTAGCGGGAAGAAACGAGCAGTACTTC. It encodes CASSEGLAGRNEQYF.

The V call is TRBV5-1, the J call TRBJ2-1; D may be TRBD2 (6 bases). This CDR3 region has 15 residues. Germline lookup yields CDR1 SGHRS and CDR2 YFSETQ. V was clipped by 4 bases and J by 4 bases, with 15 bases between them. CDR3 loop: CASSPAGSFYNEQFF. For the CDR3, the DNA is TGCGCCAGCAGCCCAGCGGGCAGCTTTTACAATGAGCAGTTCTTC.

This rearrangement joins TRBV11-2 to TRBJ2-1; TRBD1 matches at 7 bases. Germline V gene lookup returns CDR1 SGHAT and CDR2 FQNNGV. The J segment lost 7 bases and the V segment lost 5 bases, leaving 5 bases of the junction unmatched. This CDR3 spans 13 amino acids. CDR3 DNA: TGTGCCAGCAGCAATTTACAGGGGAATGAGCAGTTCTTC. It codes for CASSNLQGNEQFF.

The chain links TRBV6-4 to TRBJ1-1; D remains unclear. Germline lookup yields CDR1 MRHNA and CDR2 SNTAGT. The CDR3 has 13 residues. V was shortened by 3 bases and J by 4 bases, with 9 bases between the two germline ends. CDR3: CASSEIRGTEAFF. For the CDR3, the DNA is TGTGCCAGCAGTGAAATACGAGGCACTGAAGCTTTCTTT.

The chain links TRBV7-6 to TRBJ1-5; the D is unclear. Trimming pared 5 bases from V and 1 base from J, leaving 15 bases between. The length of the CDR3 is 16 residues. CDR1 and CDR2 from the germline V gene are SGHVS and FNYEAQ. CDR3 loop: CASSLGRVGSNQPQHF. In nucleotides, the CDR3 is TGTGCCAGCAGCCTAGGGAGGGTTGGGAGCAATCAGCCCCAGCATTTT.

This chain's CDR3 is CAIMGAGGADTQYF. CDR3 nucleotide sequence: TGTGCCATCATGGGGGCGGGAGGGGCAGATACGCAGTATTTT. The chain couples TRBV10-3 to TRBJ2-3, with 9 bases matching TRBD2. V gave up 7 bases and J gave up 4 bases; unmatched junction bases: 6. This CDR3 region has 14 residues. The germline V gene has CDR1 ENHRY and CDR2 SYGVKD.

This chain links TRBV4-3 with TRBJ1-1; possibly TRBD1 for D (6 bases). This CDR3 has 15 amino acids. Trimming cost V 0 bases and J 0 bases, with 8 bases left between them. The germline V gene encodes CDR1 LGHNA and CDR2 YSLEER. Written as DNA, the CDR3 is TGCGCCAGCAGCCAAGATCACAGGGTGAACACTGAAGCTTTCTTT. Encoded protein: CASSQDHRVNTEAFF.